Below are 22 T cell receptor beta chains sequenced from a single sample in a study of cytomegalovirus exposure and HLA in healthy donors. PCR was performed using 60 Vbeta and 13 Jbeta primers. Sequencing was performed with immunoSEQ multiplex PCR; in TCRdb, only in-frame clones are kept and a portion is missing. Among 110,000 or so clones listed, approximately 83% were seen once. Sequencing was performed on PBMCs. The receptor source for this set is a man between 18 and 29 years old in good health and CMV-seronegative.

The V and J genes are TRBV29-1 and TRBJ2-2; D perhaps matches TRBD1 (6 bases). Germline V gene lookup returns CDR1 SQVTM and CDR2 ANQGSEA. The germline V and J ends were trimmed by 8 bases and 0 bases, with 13 bases remaining between them. This CDR3 has 14 amino acids. CDR3 bases: TGCAGCTGTGGGCAGGGGTCGAACACCGGGGAGCTGTTTTTT. Translated: CSCGQGSNTGELFF.

The CDR3 loop reads CASSLAGLAGSSYEQYF. The CDR3 DNA reads as TGTGCCAGCAGCTTAGCGGGACTAGCGGGTAGCTCCTACGAGCAGTACTTC. The gene calls are TRBV7-6 and TRBJ2-7; the match to TRBD2 covers 12 bases. The V gene's germline CDR1 is SGHVS and CDR2 FNYEAQ. The CDR3 covers 17 residues. With 0 bases clipped from V and 0 bases from J, the junction kept 3 bases outside the gene matches.

The chain couples TRBV5-1 to TRBJ2-3; perhaps TRBD2 as D (5 bases). CDR3 length equals 15 residues. The germline gives CDR1 SGHRS, CDR2 YFSETQ. V was shortened by 0 bases and J by 5 bases, with 13 bases between the two germline ends. The CDR3 nucleotides are TGCGCCAGCAGCTTGGGAGGGCCCGTGAGAGATACGCAGTATTTT. Translating gives CASSLGGPVRDTQYF.

This clone was observed once. This chain links TRBV19 with TRBJ2-7, with 7 bases identical to TRBD2. V shed 3 bases and J 3 bases; nucleotides not matched to a gene: 2. Germline V CDR1 and CDR2: LNHDA, SQIVND (reference sequence). The CDR3 contains 13 residues. CDR3 nucleotides: TGTGCCAGTAGTATCCGCGGGGGCTACGAGCAGTACTTC. Translated, it gives CASSIRGGYEQYF.

The chain couples TRBV11-1 to TRBJ1-3; no firm D call. The V and J ends lost 4 bases and 0 bases respectively, with 7 bases between them. The V gene's germline CDR1 is SGHAT and CDR2 FQDESV (reference sequence). There are 14 residues in the CDR3. CDR3 nucleotide sequence: TGTGCCAGCAGCTCTGGGCTCTCTGGAAACACCATATATTTT. This encodes CASSSGLSGNTIYF.

The gene calls are TRBV10-1 and TRBJ2-1; 7 bases are a match to TRBD2. Looked up from germline, CDR1 is WNHNN and CDR2 is SYGVQD (reference sequence). This CDR3 is 16 amino acids long. V was clipped by 1 base and J by 5 bases; unmatched bases: 8. The CDR3 DNA follows: TGCGCCAGCAGTGAGTTGCGGGAGTGGGGACACAATGAGCAGTTCTTC. It yields the protein CASSELREWGHNEQFF.

J is TRBJ2-5 and V is TRBV6-6; 7 nucleotides match TRBD2. Germline trimming cut 2 bases from V and 3 bases from J; bases unmatched to any gene: 3. The CDR3 loop spans 14 amino acids. Germline CDR1 is MNHNY and CDR2 is SVGAGI (reference sequence). CDR3 amino acids: CASSYEAGEETQYF. CDR3 bases: TGTGCCAGCAGTTACGAGGCGGGAGAAGAGACCCAGTACTTC.

The chain couples TRBV30 to TRBJ1-4; D may be TRBD1 (6 bases). Per the germline V gene, CDR1 is GTSNPN and CDR2 is SVGIG (reference sequence). The CDR3 loop spans 16 amino acids. V was pared by 4 bases and J by 4 bases, with 19 bases between. CDR3 amino acids: CAWNTDSWPHNEKLFF. CDR3 nucleotide sequence: TGTGCCTGGAACACGGACAGTTGGCCGCATAATGAAAAACTGTTTTTT.

The V gene is TRBV30, the J gene TRBJ2-1, with 8 bases matching TRBD1. This CDR3 is built from 13 residues. Trimming at V came to 3 bases and at J to 6 bases, leaving 4 bases not matched to a gene. Germline-derived CDR1 and CDR2 are GTSNPN and SVGIG (reference sequence). The CDR3 sequence is CAWRDRERNEQFF. CDR3 bases: TGTGCCTGGAGGGACAGGGAGCGCAATGAGCAGTTCTTC. Using reference TRBV30 and TRBJ2-1 for the parts outside the CDR3, the full variable domain is SQTIHQWPATLVQPVGSPLSLECTVEGTSNPNLYWYRQAAGRGLQLLFYSVGIGQISSEVPQNLSASRPQDRQFILSSKKLLLSDSGFYLCAWRDRERNEQFFGPGTRLTVL.

The chain carries TRBV6-5 and TRBJ2-2; perhaps TRBD2 as D (6 bases). The CDR3 has 16 residues. Trimming removed 0 bases at V and 5 bases at J, with 13 bases between. CDR1 and CDR2 (germline): MNHEY, SVGAGI. CDR3 in DNA: TGTGCCAGCAGTTACTCCACTAGCACCCGAACCGGGGAGCTGTTTTTT. Amino acid sequence: CASSYSTSTRTGELFF.

This clone showed up just once. The chain is built from TRBV29-1 and TRBJ2-2, with D perhaps matching TRBD1 (6 bases). V dropped 6 bases and J dropped 0 bases, with 14 bases sitting between them. Per germline, CDR1 SQVTM and CDR2 ANQGSEA. The CDR3 is 15 amino acids. CDR3 coding DNA: TGCAGCGTGGTCGCAGGGGCCACGAACACCGGGGAGCTGTTTTTT. It translates to CSVVAGATNTGELFF.

The rearrangement links TRBV11-2 to TRBJ2-1, with 14 bases lining up with TRBD2. The CDR3 has 15 amino acids. Trimming cost V 3 bases and J 6 bases; bases outside gene matches: 1. Germline V CDR1 and CDR2: SGHAT, FQNNGV. CDR3 nucleotide sequence: TGTGCCAGCAGCTTCGGGACTAGCGGGAGCAATGAGCAGTTCTTC. Residues: CASSFGTSGSNEQFF.

On this clone itself: At one end, the junction sequence differs from germline, possibly due to a read error. The chain combines TRBV7-9 with TRBJ1-5; a possible D gene is TRBD1 (5 bases). This CDR3 comprises 15 residues. CDR1 SEHNR and CDR2 FQNEAQ come from the germline V gene (reference sequence). The DNA for the CDR3 is TGTTCCAGCAGCTCATCGTTAGGGGAGGGTCAGCCCCAGCATTTT. Translation gives CSSSSSLGEGQPQHF.

The chain is built from TRBV15 and TRBJ1-1; D call uncertain. The V end lost 4 bases, the J end lost 1 base, and 10 bases lay between the germline ends. The CDR3 covers 14 residues. CDR1 LNHNV and CDR2 YYDKDF come from the germline V gene (reference sequence). CDR3 residues: CATSKESANTEAFF. CDR3 coding DNA: TGTGCCACCAGCAAAGAGAGCGCGAACACTGAAGCTTTCTTT.

This chain joins TRBV7-9 and TRBJ2-5; no clear D. The end of the DNA fits TRBJ2-7 better, so the J call may be wrong. The germline V gene encodes CDR1 SEHNR and CDR2 FQNEAQ (reference sequence). This CDR3 region has 13 residues. CDR3 DNA sequence: TGTGCCAGCAGCTTAGAGAGCTCCTACGAGCAGTACTTC. This gives the protein CASSLESSYEQYF.

V usage is TRBV11-2 and J usage is TRBJ2-1; 12 positions match TRBD2. Per germline, CDR1 SGHAT and CDR2 FQNNGV. The CDR3 has 18 residues. Trimming cost V 1 base and J 2 bases; bases outside gene matches: 6. Written as DNA, the CDR3 is TGTGCCAGCAGCTTAGCGTTACTAGCGGGAGGCCCCTACAATGAGCAGTTCTTC. This sequence encodes CASSLALLAGGPYNEQFF.

The rearrangement joins TRBV15 to TRBJ2-1, with 11 nucleotides matching TRBD1. V lost 5 bases to trimming and J lost 9 bases; unmatched junction nucleotides: 6. In germline, CDR1 is LNHNV, CDR2 YYDKDF (reference sequence). This CDR3 is 14 amino acids long. The CDR3 here is CATSFRTGGGEQFF. CDR3 DNA: TGTGCCACCAGCTTCCGGACAGGGGGCGGTGAGCAGTTCTTC.

This sequence joins TRBV23-1 and TRBJ1-4; 8 positions match TRBD1. TRBV23-1 is classed as an ORF, of uncertain function. J gave up 2 bases and V 2 bases, and 13 bases lay outside the gene matches. The CDR3 spans 19 residues. The CDR3 DNA follows: TGCGCCAGCAGTCAACACGTCCCAGACAGGGGAAGGACTAATGAAAAACTGTTTTTT. This codes for CASSQHVPDRGRTNEKLFF.

The CDR3 protein is CAWSGPSRGRAHNEQFF. The CDR3 DNA sequence: TGTGCCTGGAGTGGCCCGTCCCGGGGGAGGGCCCACAATGAGCAGTTCTTC. This chain uses TRBV30 with TRBJ2-1; TRBD2 agrees at 7 bases. The CDR3 runs to 17 residues. V trimming: 1 base; J trimming: 5 bases; junction bases outside the gene matches: 14. Germline CDR1 reads GTSNPN; CDR2 reads SVGIG (reference sequence).

The rearrangement links TRBV6-5 to TRBJ2-1; no clear D. There are 16 residues in the CDR3. CDR1 is MNHEY, CDR2 SVGAGI, per germline. V was pared by 4 bases and J by 5 bases, with 18 bases between. The CDR3 DNA reads as TGTGCCAGCAGTTCCCTGTCAGGATCTCTAAACAATGAGCAGTTCTTC. This encodes CASSSLSGSLNNEQFF.

This clone was seen a few times. The rearrangement uses TRBV6-5 and TRBJ1-1; possible D gene TRBD1, 6 bases. The CDR3 is 11 amino acids. The germline V gene encodes CDR1 MNHEY and CDR2 SVGAGI. Trimming removed 5 bases from V and 10 bases from J, with 11 bases in between. CDR3 nucleotide sequence: TGTGCCAGCAGTCATGGACAGTTAGCTTTCTTT. Its translation is CASSHGQLAFF.

The chain combines TRBV29-1 with TRBJ1-2; no clear D gene. The germline V and J ends were trimmed by 4 bases and 3 bases, with 15 bases remaining between them. CDR3 length: 14 residues. The germline CDR1 and CDR2 sequences are SQVTM and ANQGSEA. The chain's CDR3 is CSVVESGGDYGYTF. The CDR3 nucleotides read TGCAGCGTTGTTGAATCCGGCGGAGACTATGGCTACACCTTC.